This passage covers 10 T cell receptor beta chains from one sample sequenced in a study of CD8 T cells in ankylosing spondylitis. TCRdb re-analysed the 5' RACE reads in MiXCR, keeping a single row per CDR3 protein. The data contain 15,000 to 20,000 distinct CDR3 sequences, 7% to 10% of them singletons. Sequenced sample: blood. The receptors here all came from a male donor with ankylosing spondylitis or in good health (not recorded which).

This clonotype showed up many times. J is TRBJ1-6 and V is TRBV28; D unresolved. Germline loops: CDR1 MDHEN, CDR2 SYDVKM. V dropped 3 bases and J dropped 5 bases, with 8 bases sitting between them. The CDR3 spans 14 residues. The DNA of the CDR3 is TGTGCCAGCAGTTTGGAGCAGAATAATTCACCCCTCCACTTT. It is translated as CASSLEQNNSPLHF.

This clonotype was recorded at least ten times. This chain links TRBV12-3 or TRBV12-4 with TRBJ2-1, with 7 bases aligning to TRBD2. V lost 7 bases to trimming and J lost 1 base; unmatched junction nucleotides: 19. The CDR3 consists of 19 residues. The CDR3 region has the DNA TGTGCCAGCATTTCAGGCCCCAGACTCCGGGAGGAATCCTACAATGAGCAGTTCTTC. Translating it yields CASISGPRLREESYNEQFF.

The rearrangement joins TRBV24-1 to TRBJ2-1; 9 nucleotides line up with TRBD1. CDR1 KGHDR and CDR2 SFDVKD come from the germline V gene. The V and J ends lost 1 base and 5 bases, in that order; junction bases with no gene match: 5. The CDR3 runs to 16 residues. CDR3 coding DNA: TGTGCCACCAGTGATTTAGGACAGGGGAAAGACAATGAGCAGTTCTTC. Protein: CATSDLGQGKDNEQFF.

The chain joins TRBV20-1 to TRBJ2-7; no definite D call. The CDR3 totals 15 residues. Germline CDR1 reads DFQATT; CDR2 reads SNEGSKA (reference sequence). Trimming shortened V by 3 bases and J by 0 bases, and 15 bases separated the two germline ends. CDR3 coding DNA: TGCAGTGCTAGGGGGATGGAACCTCTCTCCTACGAGCAGTACTTC. It is translated as CSARGMEPLSYEQYF.

This clonotype was detected a few times. The chain is built from TRBV6-5 and TRBJ2-2, with no clear D. Germline CDR1 reads MNHEY; CDR2 reads SVGAGI. This CDR3 is 13 amino acids long. V was trimmed by 6 bases and J by 2 bases, leaving 7 bases between them. The CDR3 DNA reads as TGTGCCAGCAGACGGTCCAACACCGGGGAGCTGTTTTTT. It yields the protein CASRRSNTGELFF.

The table lists this clonotype with a few counts. The chain links TRBV27 to TRBJ1-1; the match to TRBD1 covers 8 bases. V gave up 1 base and J gave up 8 bases; unmatched junction bases: 6. CDR3 length: 14 residues. Germline V gene sequence: CDR1 MNHEY, CDR2 SMNVEV (reference sequence). For the CDR3, the DNA is TGTGCCAGCAGTTTATTCGGTGGACAGGGCGAAGCTTTCTTT. Its translation is CASSLFGGQGEAFF.

The table lists this clonotype with a few counts. This rearrangement joins TRBV29-1 to TRBJ1-3; TRBD1 is a possible D gene (6 bases). Trimming took off 5 bases at V and 1 base at J, with 12 bases between the two ends. The CDR3 covers 14 residues. The germline V gene has CDR1 SQVTM and CDR2 ANQGSEA. The CDR3 sequence: CSVRGGASGNTIYF. In DNA form, the CDR3 reads TGCAGCGTTCGAGGGGGGGCATCTGGAAACACCATATATTTT.

In its sample, this clonotype was seen a few times. V and J are TRBV28 and TRBJ2-2, with 7 positions matching TRBD1. Unmatched junction bases numbered 6, after V lost 5 bases and J lost 6 bases. The CDR3 is 14 residues long. Germline CDR1 and CDR2: MDHEN and SYDVKM. In DNA, the CDR3 is TGTGCCAGCAGTCAAAATCAGGGGGCCGGGGAGCTGTTTTTT. Its translation is CASSQNQGAGELFF. Based on the CDR3 plus reference TRBV28 and TRBJ2-2, the full variable domain is DVKVTQSSRYLVKRTGEKVFLECVQDMDHENMFWYRQDPGLGLRLIYFSYDVKMKEKGDIPEGYSVSREKKERFSLILESASTNQTSMYLCASSQNQGAGELFFGEGSRLTVL.

V and J are TRBV11-2 and TRBJ2-2; possible D gene TRBD2, 7 bases. Deletions cut 1 base from V and 5 bases from J, with 14 bases between. The CDR3 has 16 amino acids. In germline, CDR1 is SGHAT, CDR2 FQNNGV. CDR3: CASSLVGGRVTGELFF. The CDR3 bases are TGTGCCAGCAGCTTAGTCGGGGGGCGAGTAACCGGGGAGCTGTTTTTT.

This clonotype has just a few counts. This chain links TRBV7-7 with TRBJ2-2; the D call may be TRBD1 or TRBD2 (5 bases each). Germline CDR1 reads SSHAT; CDR2 reads FNYEAQ (reference sequence). This CDR3 is built from 15 residues. CDR3 sequence reads: CASARGFGNTGELFF. The DNA of the CDR3 is TGTGCTAGCGCAAGGGGTTTTGGGAACACCGGGGAGCTGTTTTTT.